This passage covers 9 T cell receptor beta chains from one sample sequenced in a study of OX40 agonist ivuxolimab in advanced cancers. Some clones are missing from TCRdb's copy, which holds only in-frame ones; the method was immunoSEQ multiplex PCR. The sample holds some 100,000 clones, 70% to 90% seen once. Source: CD4+ or CD8+ T cells sorted from blood, taken in a trial of the OX40 agonist ivuxolimab. These receptors were collected from an adult with an advanced solid tumor such as melanoma, head and neck, liver or kidney cancer.

This clone was seen once. The chain combines TRBV2 with TRBJ2-7; D unresolved. Looked up from germline, CDR1 is SNHLY and CDR2 is FYNNEI. The CDR3 runs to 12 residues. Trimming shortened V by 7 bases and J by 0 bases, and 7 bases separated the two germline ends. The CDR3, as DNA: TGTGCCAGCAAGGACGTCTCCTACGAGCAGTACTTC. Encoded protein: CASKDVSYEQYF.

This chain connects TRBV9 to TRBJ2-3, with no clear D. The germline V gene has CDR1 SGDLS and CDR2 YYNGEE. The CDR3 has 13 residues. V lost 2 bases, J lost 4 bases, and 8 bases lay in between. The CDR3 DNA reads as TGTGCCAGCAGCGTGGCTCCTTCAGATACGCAGTATTTT. Protein product: CASSVAPSDTQYF.

This chain connects TRBV27 to TRBJ1-5; D is ambiguous. CDR1 and CDR2 from the germline V gene are MNHEY and SMNVEV (reference sequence). This CDR3 has 13 amino acids. Trimming cost V 5 bases and J 1 base, with 6 bases left between them. CDR3 loop: CASSTNSNQPQHF. CDR3 nucleotides: TGTGCCAGCAGTACAAACAGCAATCAGCCCCAGCATTTT.

The J gene is TRBJ1-1, the V gene TRBV9, with TRBD1 identical over 8 bases. The germline gives CDR1 SGDLS, CDR2 YYNGEE. The CDR3 extends over 15 amino acids. Unmatched junction bases numbered 4, after V lost 2 bases and J lost 1 base. The CDR3 protein is CASSVGQDRNTEAFF. In nucleotides, the CDR3 is TGTGCCAGCAGCGTGGGACAGGATCGGAACACTGAAGCTTTCTTT.

The J gene is TRBJ2-5, the V gene TRBV5-1; 15 positions agree with TRBD2. Germline V CDR1 and CDR2: SGHRS, YFSETQ. CDR3 size: 16 residues. V trimming: 4 bases; J trimming: 8 bases; junction bases outside the gene matches: 9. CDR3 bases: TGCGCCAGCAGCCCTGGGACTAGCGGGGGGCATTACACCCAGTACTTC. The encoded protein is CASSPGTSGGHYTQYF.

The V call is TRBV5-4, the J call TRBJ2-2; D might be TRBD1 (6 bases). V dropped 4 bases and J dropped 6 bases, with 10 bases sitting between them. This CDR3 has 13 amino acids. Looked up from germline, CDR1 is SGHNT and CDR2 is YYREEE (reference sequence). In DNA, the CDR3 is TGTGCCAGCAGCCTGGACAGTGCCGGGGAGCTGTTTTTT. It specifies CASSLDSAGELFF.

The sample holds one count of this clone. The V call is TRBV5-6, the J call TRBJ1-2; TRBD1 matches at 8 bases. J was trimmed by 4 bases and V by 4 bases; bases with no gene match: 3. Germline V gene sequence: CDR1 SGHDT, CDR2 YYEEEE. This CDR3 spans 13 amino acids. The DNA for the CDR3 is TGTGCCAGCAGCCCAGGGGGCGGCTATGGCTACACCTTC. It yields the protein CASSPGGGYGYTF.

The CDR3 sequence: CASSRDWATDTQYF. In nucleotides, the CDR3 is TGTGCCAGCAGCCGGGACTGGGCCACAGATACGCAGTATTTT. The chain joins TRBV7-2 to TRBJ2-3; maybe TRBD2 (6 bases). The CDR3 has 14 residues. V was pared by 5 bases and J by 2 bases, with 11 bases between. Germline CDR1 and CDR2: SGHTA and FQGNSA.

V gene TRBV18 combines with J gene TRBJ2-7, with D perhaps matching TRBD1 (6 bases). V lost 6 bases and J lost 3, with 12 bases in between. Germline values: CDR1 KGHSH, CDR2 LQKENI. This CDR3 region has 13 residues. The CDR3 bases are TGTGCCAGCTCTTCGACAGGCGGCTACGAGCAGTACTTC. This gives the protein CASSSTGGYEQYF. The full variable domain, rest sourced from reference TRBV18 and TRBJ2-7, is NAGVMQNPRHLVRRRGQEARLRCSPMKGHSHVYWYRQLPEEGLKFMVYLQKENIIDESGMPKERFSAEFPKEGPSILRIQQVVRGDSAAYFCASSSTGGYEQYFGPGTRLTVT.